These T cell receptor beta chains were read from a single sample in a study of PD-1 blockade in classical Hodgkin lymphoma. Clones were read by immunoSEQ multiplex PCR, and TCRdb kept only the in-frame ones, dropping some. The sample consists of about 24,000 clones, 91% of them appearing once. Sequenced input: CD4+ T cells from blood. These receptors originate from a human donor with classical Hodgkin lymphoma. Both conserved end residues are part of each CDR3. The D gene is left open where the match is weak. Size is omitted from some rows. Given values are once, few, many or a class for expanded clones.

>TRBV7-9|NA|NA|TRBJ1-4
TGTGCCAGCAGCCCGGGGGGAGGAGCCCCACTGTTTTTT
CASSPGGGAPLFF
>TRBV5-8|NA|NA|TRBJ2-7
TGTGCCAGCAGCTTGAGACGGAGCTCCTACGAGCAGTACTTC
CASSLRRSSYEQYF
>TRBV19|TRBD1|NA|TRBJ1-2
TGTGCCAGTAGTGCCCAGACAGGGGTAGACTATGGCTACACCTTC
CASSAQTGVDYGYTF
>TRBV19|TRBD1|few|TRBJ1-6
TGTGCCAGTAGTATAGCCCAGGGGGGCAGGGGATCACCCCTCCACTTT
CASSIAQGGRGSPLHF
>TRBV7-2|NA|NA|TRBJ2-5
TGTGCCAGCAGCTTAGTGGGAGGCGACAATCAAGAGACCCAGTACTTC
CASSLVGGDNQETQYF
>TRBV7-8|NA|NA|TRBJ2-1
TGTGCCAGCAGCGAAACCGGGACCTACAATGAGCAGTTCTTC
CASSETGTYNEQFF
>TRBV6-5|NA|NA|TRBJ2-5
TGTGCCAGCAGCCTTTCTAGCGTCCAAGAGACCCAGTACTTC
CASSLSSVQETQYF
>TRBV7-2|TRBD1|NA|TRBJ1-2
TGTGCCAGCAGCTTAAGGACAGGGCTGGACTATGGCTACACCTTC
CASSLRTGLDYGYTF
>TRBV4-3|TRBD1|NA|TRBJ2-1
TGCGCCAGCAGCCAGCCGGGACAGGGCCTTAATGAGCAGTTCTTC
CASSQPGQGLNEQFF
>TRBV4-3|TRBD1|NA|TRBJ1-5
TGCGCCAGCAGCCAAGGCCAGGGGGAAATTTGCAATCAGCCCCAGCATTTT
CASSQGQGEICNQPQHF
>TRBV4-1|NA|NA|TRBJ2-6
TGCGCCAGCAGCCACACACAACCTAGTCGTGGGGCCAACGTCCTGACTTTC
CASSHTQPSRGANVLTF
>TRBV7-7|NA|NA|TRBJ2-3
TGTGCCAGCAGCTTAGGAGGGGAAACAGATACGCAGTATTTT
CASSLGGETDTQYF
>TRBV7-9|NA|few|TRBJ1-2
TGTGCCAGCAGCCCCGTGGGGGGAGCTAACTATGGCTACACCTTC
CASSPVGGANYGYTF
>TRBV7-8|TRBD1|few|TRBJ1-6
TGTGCCAGCAGCCTCGAGGGGAGGGGGCTTAATTCACCCCTCCACTTT
CASSLEGRGLNSPLHF